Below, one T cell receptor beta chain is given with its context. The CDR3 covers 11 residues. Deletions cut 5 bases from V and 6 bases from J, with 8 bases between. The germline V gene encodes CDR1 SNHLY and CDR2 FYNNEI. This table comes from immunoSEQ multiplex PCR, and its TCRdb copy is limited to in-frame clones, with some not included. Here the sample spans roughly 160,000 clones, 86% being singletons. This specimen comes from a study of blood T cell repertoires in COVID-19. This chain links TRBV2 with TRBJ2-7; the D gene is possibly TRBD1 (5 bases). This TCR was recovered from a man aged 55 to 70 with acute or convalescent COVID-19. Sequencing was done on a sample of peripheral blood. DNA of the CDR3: TGTGCCAGCAGTCAGGGTGGCGAGCAGTACTTC. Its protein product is CASSQGGEQYF.